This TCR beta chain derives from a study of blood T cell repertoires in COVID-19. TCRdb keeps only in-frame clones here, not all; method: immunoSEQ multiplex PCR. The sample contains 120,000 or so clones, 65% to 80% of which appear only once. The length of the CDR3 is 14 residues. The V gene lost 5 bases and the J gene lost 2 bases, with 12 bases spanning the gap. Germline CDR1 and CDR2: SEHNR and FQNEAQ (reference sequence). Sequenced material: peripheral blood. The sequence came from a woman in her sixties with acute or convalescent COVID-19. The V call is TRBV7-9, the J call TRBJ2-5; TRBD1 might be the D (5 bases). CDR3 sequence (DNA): TGTGCCAGCAGCCTGCAAGGACAACAAGAGACCCAGTACTTC. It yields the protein CASSLQGQQETQYF.